The subject of this entry is one T cell receptor (beta chain). The data were obtained in a study of blood T cell repertoires in COVID-19. V was clipped by 6 bases and J by 4 bases; unmatched bases: 9. Germline V gives CDR1 SNHLY, CDR2 FYNNEI. CDR3 length equals 15 residues. Generated by immunoSEQ multiplex PCR, the TCRdb table keeps only in-frame clones and is missing some. Of a few hundred thousand clones listed, roughly 88% are singletons. The sequence derives from a woman between 40 and 55 years old with acute COVID-19. The chain employs TRBV2 and TRBJ1-5; 7 bases agree with TRBD1. Sequenced material: PBMCs or T cells enriched from blood (not recorded which). The CDR3 protein is CASSPGQLINQPQHF. For the CDR3, the DNA is TGTGCCAGCAGCCCGGGACAGCTCATTAATCAGCCCCAGCATTTT.